Here is one T cell receptor (beta chain) with its context. This likely comes from a read error, as the CDR3 has no conserved phenylalanine or tryptophan at its end. The DNA is omitted, as the CDR3 cannot be located on it reliably, and the CDR3 follows TCRdb's listing. 11 amino acids form the CDR3, both terminal residues included. Per germline, CDR1 SGHAT and CDR2 FQNNGV. This sample is part of a study of blood T cell repertoires in COVID-19. Sequencing used immunoSEQ multiplex PCR; TCRdb keeps in-frame clones, though not all of them. The sample has fewer than 250,000 clones; about 81% are singletons. Sequencing was performed on PBMCs or T cells enriched from blood (not recorded which). The chain couples TRBV11-2 to TRBJ1-1. This TCR was recovered from a woman in her 30s who had recovered from COVID-19. This CDR3 reads CASSLGQKSDY.